The 24 T cell receptor beta chains reported below all come from one sample, sequenced in a study of T cells in Graves' hyperthyroidism and ophthalmopathy. Amplification of TCR beta CDR3 regions used RNA as the template. Researchers ran a first-round RT-PCR on the TCR CDR3 using the HTBI primer set. TCRdb reanalysed the multiplex PCR reads using MiXCR and keeps one entry per CDR3 protein. Among 350,000 to 400,000 distinct CDR3 sequences listed, approximately 19% were seen once. Material: blood. All receptors come from a woman between 18 and 30 years old with Graves' hyperthyroidism.

This clonotype has a count of ten or more. The V gene is TRBV20-1, the J gene TRBJ1-6; TRBD1 might be the D (5 bases). Germline V gives CDR1 DFQATT, CDR2 SNEGSKA (reference sequence). V lost 0 bases, J lost 7 bases, and 10 bases lay in between. This CDR3 comprises 14 residues. The CDR3 coding sequence is TGCAGTGCTAGAGATTTTGACAGCAATTCACCCCTCCACTTT. Translated, it gives CSARDFDSNSPLHF.

The chain joins TRBV7-2 to TRBJ2-7, with 11 bases lining up with TRBD2. With 0 bases clipped from V and 4 bases from J, the junction kept 5 bases outside the gene matches. CDR1 SGHTA and CDR2 FQGNSA come from the germline V gene. The CDR3 extends over 16 amino acids. CDR3 loop: CASSLAAGTSGYEQYF. CDR3 coding DNA: TGTGCCAGCAGCTTAGCGGCCGGGACTAGCGGATACGAGCAGTACTTC.

Many counts were recorded for this clonotype. The V call is TRBV7-2, the J call TRBJ1-1, with TRBD1 matching 9 bases. CDR3 length equals 14 residues. The germline V gene encodes CDR1 SGHTA and CDR2 FQGNSA. After removal of 3 bases from V and 8 bases from J, the junction contained 7 bases not matched to a gene. CDR3 nucleotides: TGTGCCAGCAGCTTCAGGGACAGGGCCCGGGAAGCTTTCTTT. Translating gives CASSFRDRAREAFF.

This clonotype was counted at least ten times. This sequence joins TRBV28 and TRBJ2-5; D is perhaps TRBD1 or TRBD2 (5 bases each). CDR3 length equals 16 residues. V was clipped by 6 bases and J by 0 bases, with 17 bases between them. Looked up from germline, CDR1 is MDHEN and CDR2 is SYDVKM. The CDR3 bases are TGTGCCAGCAGCTCGAAAACCGGGACCTACCAAGAGACCCAGTACTTC. Its protein is CASSSKTGTYQETQYF. The full variable domain, completed using reference TRBV28 and TRBJ2-5, is DVKVTQSSRYLVKRTGEKVFLECVQDMDHENMFWYRQDPGLGLRLIYFSYDVKMKEKGDIPEGYSVSREKKERFSLILESASTNQTSMYLCASSSKTGTYQETQYFGPGTRLLVL.

This clonotype has a count of ten or more. The chain joins TRBV20-1 to TRBJ2-5; D could derive from TRBD1 or TRBD2 (5 bases each). Trimming took 6 bases from V and 0 from J, leaving 11 bases between them. The CDR3 length is 13 residues. CDR1 is DFQATT and CDR2 is SNEGSKA in the germline V gene (reference sequence). CDR3 protein: CSAPGRYQETQYF. The DNA of the CDR3 is TGCAGTGCCCCGGGACGGTACCAAGAGACCCAGTACTTC.

This clonotype showed up many times. V is TRBV15 and J is TRBJ2-5, with 7 bases that match TRBD2. Germline CDR1 is LNHNV and CDR2 is YYDKDF (reference sequence). The CDR3 loop spans 14 amino acids. J gave up 13 bases and V 0 bases, and 11 bases lay outside the gene matches. The chain's CDR3 is CATSRDKSLASGYF. The CDR3 DNA follows: TGTGCCACCAGCAGAGATAAGTCTTTGGCTAGCGGGTACTTC.

The sample holds many counts of this clonotype. V usage is TRBV28 and J usage is TRBJ1-5; perhaps TRBD1 as D (5 bases). The CDR3 is 15 residues long. The ends were cut back, 4 bases at V and 0 bases at J, with 10 bases in the middle. Looked up from germline, CDR1 is MDHEN and CDR2 is SYDVKM. The CDR3: CASSSGGVSNQPQHF. The CDR3 DNA is TGTGCCAGCAGTTCGGGGGGAGTTAGCAATCAGCCCCAGCATTTT.

This clonotype has a handful of counts. The rearrangement links TRBV6-5 to TRBJ2-7; 9 bases align to TRBD2. The CDR3 totals 16 residues. Germline CDR1 is MNHEY and CDR2 is SVGAGI. V was pared by 3 bases and J by 0 bases, with 6 bases of the junction left unmatched. CDR3: CASSYASGVSSYEQYF. CDR3 in DNA: TGTGCCAGCAGTTATGCTAGCGGGGTTAGCTCCTACGAGCAGTACTTC.

V and J are TRBV5-1 and TRBJ2-5; D unresolved. With 6 bases removed from V and 5 bases from J, the gap between germline ends came to 11 bases. The CDR3 contains 12 residues. Germline V CDR1 and CDR2: SGHRS, YFSETQ. In DNA, the CDR3 is TGCGCCAGCACCGGCCAGTGGGAGACCCAGTACTTC. Translated: CASTGQWETQYF.

The CDR3 DNA follows: TGCGCCAGCAGCTTGGGCGACAGGGATGCCGGGGAGCTGTTTTTT. Its protein is CASSLGDRDAGELFF. The chain employs TRBV5-1 and TRBJ2-2; 7 positions match TRBD1. J lost 6 bases, V lost 0 bases, and 5 bases had no gene match. From germline, CDR1 is SGHRS and CDR2 YFSETQ. The CDR3 extends over 15 amino acids.

This clonotype was seen ten or more times. The chain employs TRBV20-1 and TRBJ1-2; 8 bases agree with TRBD1. Per germline, CDR1 DFQATT and CDR2 SNEGSKA (reference sequence). V shed 3 bases, J shed 0 bases, and the junction held 9 bases outside the gene matches. The CDR3 runs to 16 residues. CDR3 protein: CSASSSQGAANYGYTF. The CDR3 DNA reads as TGCAGTGCTAGCTCCTCCCAGGGGGCAGCTAACTATGGCTACACCTTC.

The rearrangement joins TRBV6-5 to TRBJ2-5; no definite D call. Looked up from germline, CDR1 is MNHEY and CDR2 is SVGAGI. V was trimmed by 4 bases and J by 3 bases, leaving 9 bases between them. CDR3 length: 13 residues. The DNA for the CDR3 is TGTGCCAGCAGTTGGAGCCTGGAAGAGACCCAGTACTTC. Protein sequence: CASSWSLEETQYF.

This clonotype appeared a single time. The J gene is TRBJ2-2, the V gene TRBV11-2; D ambiguous. This CDR3 region has 12 residues. Germline V gives CDR1 SGHAT, CDR2 FQNNGV. The V end lost 4 bases, the J end lost 6 bases, and 6 bases lay between the germline ends. CDR3: CASSYLAGELFF. CDR3 nucleotides: TGTGCCAGCAGCTACCTCGCCGGGGAGCTGTTTTTT. Filled out from reference TRBV11-2 and TRBJ2-2, the complete variable domain reads EAGVAQSPRYKIIEKRQSVAFWCNPISGHATLYWYQQILGQGPKLLIQFQNNGVVDDSQLPKDRFSAERLKGVDSTLKIQPAKLEDSAVYLCASSYLAGELFFGEGSRLTVL.

Ten or more counts support this clonotype. The V gene is TRBV12-3 or TRBV12-4, the J gene TRBJ2-7; D may be TRBD1 (5 bases). The germline V and J ends were trimmed by 6 bases and 4 bases, with 13 bases remaining between them. CDR3 length: 13 residues. CDR3: CASSLRVEYEQYF. CDR3 sequence (DNA): TGTGCCAGCAGCCTCAGGGTCGAGTACGAGCAGTACTTC.

The chain recombines TRBV20-1 with TRBJ2-5; D gene uncertain. This CDR3 is 11 amino acids long. V lost 2 bases to trimming and J lost 7 bases, with 8 bases between them. The germline V gene has CDR1 DFQATT and CDR2 SNEGSKA (reference sequence). The DNA of the CDR3 is TGCAGTGCTAGAAAACGGGCGACCCAGTACTTC. Its translation: CSARKRATQYF.

This clonotype was seen more than once but under ten times. The V and J genes are TRBV5-1 and TRBJ2-2; 7 bases align to TRBD1. CDR3 length: 15 residues. V lost 3 bases, J lost 7 bases, and 9 bases stayed unmatched. Germline V lookup: CDR1 SGHRS, CDR2 YFSETQ. The CDR3 protein is CASSSWTGRGGELFF. The CDR3 DNA is TGCGCCAGCAGCTCGTGGACAGGCCGGGGCGGGGAGCTGTTTTTT.

The sample holds many counts of this clonotype. This chain links TRBV4-2 with TRBJ2-7, with a weak D call TRBD2 (6 bases). This CDR3 comprises 15 residues. Germline loops: CDR1 LGHNA, CDR2 YNFKEQ. With 0 bases removed from V and 4 bases from J, the gap between germline ends came to 13 bases. The CDR3 bases are TGTGCCAGCAGCCAAGATGAGACTAGTGGGTACGAGCAGTACTTC. Residues: CASSQDETSGYEQYF.

This clonotype was recorded at least ten times. The V gene is TRBV19, the J gene TRBJ2-7, with 11 bases identical to TRBD1. Germline values: CDR1 LNHDA, CDR2 SQIVND (reference sequence). The CDR3 is 14 residues long. J gave up 3 bases and V 7 bases, and 5 bases lay outside the gene matches. In nucleotides, the CDR3 is TGTGCCAGTAATCCAGGGACAGGGGGCTACGAGCAGTACTTC. As protein: CASNPGTGGYEQYF.

This clonotype has at least ten counts. The rearrangement uses TRBV20-1 and TRBJ1-3; 7 bases align to TRBD1. With V trimmed by 0 bases and J by 4 bases, 3 bases remained unmatched. Germline CDR1 DFQATT, CDR2 SNEGSKA (reference sequence). The length of the CDR3 is 14 residues. The CDR3 bases are TGCAGTGCTAGAGATGAGACAGGGGGAAACACCATATATTTT. Protein sequence: CSARDETGGNTIYF.

The chain combines TRBV6-2 or TRBV6-3 with TRBJ1-2; weak D call: TRBD1 (5 bases). V lost 7 bases and J lost 2, with 14 bases in between. This CDR3 region has 14 residues. Per germline, CDR1 MNHEY and CDR2 SVGEGT. The CDR3 coding sequence is TGTGCCAGCACCCGGACACCTACCAACTATGGCTACACCTTC. It encodes CASTRTPTNYGYTF.

This clonotype was seen repeatedly, ten times or more. This rearrangement joins TRBV28 to TRBJ2-5; tentatively, D is TRBD2 (6 bases). The length of the CDR3 is 15 residues. V was trimmed by 8 bases and J by 5 bases, leaving 21 bases between them. Germline CDR1 reads MDHEN; CDR2 reads SYDVKM. The CDR3 sequence is CASRSWASDGETQYF. The CDR3 DNA is TGTGCCAGCCGCAGCTGGGCTAGCGACGGGGAGACCCAGTACTTC.

The V gene is TRBV6-5, the J gene TRBJ1-1; the D gene is possibly TRBD1 (5 bases). The germline CDR1 and CDR2 sequences are MNHEY and SVGAGI. The V end lost 0 bases, the J end lost 4 bases, and 9 bases lay between the germline ends. The CDR3 is 14 residues long. The CDR3 DNA sequence: TGTGCCAGCAGTTACTCTGGGCAGGGCACTGAAGCTTTCTTT. Encoded protein: CASSYSGQGTEAFF.

There are many counts of this clonotype. The V and J genes are TRBV12-3 or TRBV12-4 and TRBJ2-7, with D possibly TRBD1 on 5 matching bases. The V and J ends lost 1 base and 3 bases respectively, with 7 bases between them. This CDR3 contains 13 residues. DNA for the CDR3: TGTGCCAGCAGTTTAGAGGGGAACTACGAGCAGTACTTC. Residues: CASSLEGNYEQYF.

The sample holds many counts of this clonotype. V usage is TRBV27 and J usage is TRBJ2-7; perhaps TRBD1 as D (6 bases). Germline V gene data show CDR1 as MNHEY and CDR2 as SMNVEV (reference sequence). The CDR3 is 15 amino acids. V shed 2 bases and J shed 3 bases, with 14 bases lying between them. CDR3 sequence: CASSLVGGRGYEQYF. The CDR3, as DNA: TGTGCCAGCAGTTTAGTTGGGGGCCGGGGCTACGAGCAGTACTTC.